The present T cell receptor (beta chain) was sequenced within a study of cytomegalovirus exposure and HLA in healthy donors. The study ran its PCR with 60 Vbeta and 13 Jbeta primers. Sequencing was performed with immunoSEQ multiplex PCR; in TCRdb, only in-frame clones are kept and a portion is missing. This sample's table reports 87,000 or so clones. The CDR3 totals 15 residues. Looked up from germline, CDR1 is KGHSH and CDR2 is LQKENI. V shed 2 bases and J shed 1 base, with 9 bases lying between them. Overall study findings and caveats: Reports state that TCR beta sequences accurately predicted most subjects' HLA-A and HLA-B alleles. High sensitivity and specificity were reportedly achieved when the classifier diagnosed cytomegalovirus status.

Remarks on this clone: Its matching antigen is unknown. This sample also contains other DNA sequences that code for the same CDR3.

Each of the donors was a healthy bone marrow donor. V gene TRBV18 combines with J gene TRBJ2-1; possibly TRBD1 for D (6 bases). The receptor comes from a middle-aged man in good health and CMV-seropositive. Sequenced sample: PBMCs. Here the CDR3 reads CASSPGGGSYNEQFF. Here the CDR3 DNA reads TGTGCCAGCTCACCAGGGGGCGGTTCCTACAATGAGCAGTTCTTC.